This is a list of T cell receptor beta chains from one sample in a study of PD-1 blockade in classical Hodgkin lymphoma. Repertoires were generated with immunoSEQ multiplex PCR, while TCRdb's copy carries only in-frame clones and drops some. This sample has fewer than 40,000 clones, with more than 85% found just once. Source material: CD4+ T cells from blood. The receptors shown here come from a human donor with classical Hodgkin lymphoma. The CDR3 runs from the conserved cysteine through the conserved F or W. The order of the fields is J gene, V gene, D gene, clone size, CDR3 protein, CDR3 DNA. D genes are given only for firm matches. Some rows mark clone size as missing; the rest say once, few, many or name a class of expanded clone.

TRBJ1-5 | TRBV6-5 | NA | NA | CASSPGAGNQPQHF | TGTGCCAGCAGCCCGGGGGCTGGCAATCAGCCCCAGCATTTT
TRBJ2-7 | TRBV5-1 | TRBD1 | NA | CASSLGQGAREQYF | TGCGCCAGCAGCTTGGGACAGGGGGCGAGGGAGCAGTACTTC
TRBJ2-4 | TRBV28 | NA | NA | CASSKQLAKNIQYF | TGTGCCAGCAGTAAACAGCTAGCCAAAAACATTCAGTACTTC
TRBJ1-5 | TRBV11-2 | NA | NA | CASSLDRADQPQHF | TGTGCCAGCAGCTTAGACAGGGCCGATCAGCCCCAGCATTTT
TRBJ1-5 | TRBV6-1 | NA | NA | CASRLQTASNQPQHF | TGTGCCAGCCGGTTACAGACAGCTAGCAATCAGCCCCAGCATTTT
TRBJ1-3 | TRBV5-1 | NA | NA | CASRLSGGAGNTIYF | TGCGCCAGCCGTCTTAGTGGGGGTGCTGGAAACACCATATATTTT
TRBJ2-3 | TRBV25-1 | NA | NA | CASSARLQRPTDTQYF | TGTGCCAGCAGCGCCCGGTTACAGCGCCCCACAGATACGCAGTATTTT
TRBJ2-1 | TRBV10-1 | NA | NA | CASSEYTYNEQFF | TGCGCCAGCAGTGAGTACACCTACAATGAGCAGTTCTTC
TRBJ1-3 | TRBV11-2 | NA | NA | CASSLVTPDFGNTIYF | TGTGCCAGCAGCTTAGTCACCCCGGACTTTGGAAACACCATATATTTT
TRBJ2-1 | TRBV29-1 | NA | once | CSVDGTADLYNEQFF | TGCAGCGTTGATGGGACCGCGGACCTTTACAATGAGCAGTTCTTC
TRBJ1-2 | TRBV19 | NA | NA | CASSIPGRLLRGYTF | TGTGCCAGTAGTATTCCCGGCCGACTCCTGCGTGGCTACACCTTC